Shown below are 2 T cell receptor beta chains from a single sample sequenced in a study of blood T cells in healthy people across ages. Through a sample-barcoded 5' primer and a J-beta primer mix, a second PCR was run for roughly 7 to 11 cycles. In TCRdb, the 5' RACE reads were re-called with MiXCR into one record per CDR3 protein. The repertoire consists of about 780,000 distinct CDR3 sequences, with 46% occurring once and the leading ten covering 15% to 20%. Material: blood. These receptors were taken from a man at least 80 years old in good health.

This clonotype was observed once. One end of the junction is discordant with germline, which a read error may explain. The chain couples TRBV18 to TRBJ2-7; D is unclear. CDR1 KGHSH and CDR2 LQKENI come from the germline V gene. CDR3 length: 14 amino acids. CDR3 amino acids: CASSPSQNPYERYF. In nucleotides, the CDR3 is TGTGCCAGCTCACCGAGCCAGAACCCCTACGAGCGGTACTTC.

J is TRBJ1-6 and V is TRBV7-9, with D unclear. Germline V gene lookup returns CDR1 SEHNR and CDR2 FQNEAQ (reference sequence). Trimming removed 5 bases from V and 0 bases from J, with 14 bases in between. The CDR3 spans 17 residues. CDR3 protein: CASSRIGTSSYNSPLHF. Here the CDR3 DNA reads TGTGCCAGCAGCCGAATCGGCACGAGCTCCTATAATTCACCCCTCCACTTT.